This TCR beta chain stems from a study of graft-versus-host responses after intestinal transplantation. Study-wide background: The recipients all started with anti-thymocyte globulin induction and then took tacrolimus and steroids for roughly three years.

The repertoire was sequenced with immunoSEQ multiplex PCR; TCRdb's copy has only in-frame clones and lacks some. Altogether fewer than 85,000 clones are present, 90% to 95% being singletons, with the ten largest covering around 0.56%. The CDR3 runs 15 residues. V was shortened by 0 bases and J by 0 bases, with 3 bases between the two germline ends. Per the germline V gene, CDR1 is MNHEY and CDR2 is SVGAGI. With regard to this clone: The antigen remains unidentified.

This specimen was unstimulated CD8+ T cells sorted from spleen or lymph node cells, taken before intestinal transplant. J is TRBJ2-6 and V is TRBV6-5; no reliable D call. This TCR derives from a human donor who received an intestinal transplant. Here the CDR3 DNA reads TGTGCCAGCAGTTACTCCAGCTCTGGGGCCAACGTCCTGACTTTC. This translates into CASSYSSSGANVLTF.